This is a list of T cell receptor beta chains from one sample in a study of early T cells in non-severe SARS-CoV-2 infection. TCRdb processed the 5' RACE reads anew with MiXCR; each CDR3 protein has one entry. The repertoire consists of about 55,000 distinct CDR3 sequences, with less than 15% occurring once and the leading ten covering roughly 10%. This specimen was whole blood, taken at baseline. All receptors come from an adult who was a healthcare worker with PCR-confirmed SARS-CoV-2 infection or an uninfected control (not recorded which). The CDR3 runs from the conserved cysteine through the conserved F or W. Fields, in order: D gene, V gene, clone size, J gene, CDR3 protein, CDR3 DNA. A D gene is named only where the DNA matches it firmly. Only part of the rows carry a size: once, few, many, or a class if the clone is expanded.

d_gene: NA
v_gene: TRBV4-2
abundance: NA
j_gene: TRBJ1-1
CDR3aa: CASSQVRTAAEAFF
CDR3nt: TGTGCCAGCAGCCAAGTCCGGACCGCGGCTGAAGCTTTCTTT

d_gene: NA
v_gene: TRBV4-2
abundance: NA
j_gene: TRBJ1-1
CDR3aa: CASSQEEGTEAFF
CDR3nt: TGTGCCAGCAGCCAAGAAGAGGGGACTGAAGCTTTCTTT

d_gene: NA
v_gene: TRBV7-9
abundance: NA
j_gene: TRBJ2-3
CDR3aa: CASSASRGFAVTDTQYF
CDR3nt: TGTGCCAGCAGCGCTAGCCGGGGCTTCGCCGTCACAGATACGCAGTATTTT

d_gene: NA
v_gene: TRBV5-5
abundance: NA
j_gene: TRBJ2-5
CDR3aa: CASSLSAGRETQYF
CDR3nt: TGTGCCAGCAGCTTGTCGGCAGGGCGAGAGACCCAGTACTTC

d_gene: TRBD1
v_gene: TRBV20-1
abundance: NA
j_gene: TRBJ2-2
CDR3aa: CSARRTGATGELFF
CDR3nt: TGCAGTGCTAGGCGGACAGGGGCGACCGGGGAGCTGTTTTTT

d_gene: NA
v_gene: TRBV4-3
abundance: many
j_gene: TRBJ2-1
CDR3aa: CASSQDTSGGYNEQFF
CDR3nt: TGCGCCAGCAGCCAAGATACCAGCGGAGGGTACAATGAGCAGTTCTTC

d_gene: TRBD2
v_gene: TRBV7-9
abundance: many
j_gene: TRBJ2-5
CDR3aa: CASSSGAGLAGGETQYF
CDR3nt: TGTGCCAGCAGCTCAGGAGCCGGACTAGCGGGGGGAGAGACCCAGTACTTC

d_gene: TRBD1
v_gene: TRBV5-6
abundance: few
j_gene: TRBJ1-2
CDR3aa: CASSFRGQGYGYTF
CDR3nt: TGTGCCAGCAGCTTCAGGGGGCAGGGCTATGGCTACACCTTC

d_gene: NA
v_gene: TRBV7-9
abundance: few
j_gene: TRBJ1-1
CDR3aa: CASSLQGAAFF
CDR3nt: TGTGCCAGCAGTTTACAGGGAGCGGCTTTCTTT

d_gene: NA
v_gene: TRBV28
abundance: few
j_gene: TRBJ2-3
CDR3aa: CASSLERPLNTQYF
CDR3nt: TGTGCCAGCAGCCTGGAACGACCCTTGAATACGCAGTATTTT

d_gene: NA
v_gene: TRBV27
abundance: NA
j_gene: TRBJ1-2
CDR3aa: CASFPLGVQGYGYTF
CDR3nt: TGTGCCAGCTTCCCCCTTGGGGTACAGGGTTATGGCTACACCTTC

d_gene: NA
v_gene: TRBV11-2
abundance: few
j_gene: TRBJ1-6
CDR3aa: CASSLNRDSPLHF
CDR3nt: TGTGCCAGCAGCCTAAACAGGGACTCACCCCTCCACTTT

d_gene: NA
v_gene: TRBV6-2/TRBV6-3
abundance: NA
j_gene: TRBJ1-1
CDR3aa: CASKPRTVNTEAFF
CDR3nt: TGTGCCAGCAAACCCCGGACGGTGAACACTGAAGCTTTCTTT

d_gene: NA
v_gene: TRBV7-2
abundance: NA
j_gene: TRBJ2-5
CDR3aa: CASSSFGLKETQYF
CDR3nt: TGTGCCAGCAGCTCGTTCGGGTTGAAAGAGACCCAGTACTTC

d_gene: NA
v_gene: TRBV2
abundance: few
j_gene: TRBJ2-1
CDR3aa: CASSEEGRGYNEQFF
CDR3nt: TGTGCCAGCAGTGAGGAGGGGCGAGGGTACAATGAGCAGTTCTTC

d_gene: NA
v_gene: TRBV14
abundance: NA
j_gene: TRBJ2-5
CDR3aa: CASSQDILYQETQYF
CDR3nt: TGTGCCAGCAGCCAAGACATCTTGTACCAAGAGACCCAGTACTTC

d_gene: TRBD1
v_gene: TRBV11-2
abundance: few
j_gene: TRBJ2-7
CDR3aa: CASSSRDRDYF
CDR3nt: TGTGCCAGCAGCAGCCGGGACAGGGATTACTTC

d_gene: TRBD1
v_gene: TRBV4-3
abundance: many
j_gene: TRBJ1-6
CDR3aa: CASSRGTGTSNSPLHF
CDR3nt: TGCGCCAGCAGCCGCGGGACAGGGACATCCAATTCACCCCTCCACTTT

d_gene: TRBD2
v_gene: TRBV7-2
abundance: few
j_gene: TRBJ2-1
CDR3aa: CASSPIGLAGMDEQFF
CDR3nt: TGTGCCAGCAGCCCAATCGGACTAGCGGGAATGGATGAGCAGTTCTTC

d_gene: TRBD1
v_gene: TRBV5-1
abundance: many
j_gene: TRBJ2-5
CDR3aa: CASSLGRGPQETQYF
CDR3nt: TGCGCCAGCAGCTTGGGCAGGGGGCCCCAAGAGACCCAGTACTTC

d_gene: NA
v_gene: TRBV28
abundance: NA
j_gene: TRBJ1-6
CDR3aa: CASSGRDGGSPLHF
CDR3nt: TGTGCCAGCAGTGGACGGGATGGAGGATCACCCCTCCACTTT

d_gene: NA
v_gene: TRBV7-2
abundance: few
j_gene: TRBJ1-2
CDR3aa: CASSFKGLAYGYTF
CDR3nt: TGTGCCAGCAGCTTCAAGGGGTTAGCCTATGGCTACACCTTC

d_gene: NA
v_gene: TRBV2
abundance: NA
j_gene: TRBJ2-4
CDR3aa: CTSSEGYRRVDIQYF
CDR3nt: TGTACCAGCAGTGAAGGATACAGGCGGGTAGACATTCAGTACTTC

d_gene: TRBD2
v_gene: TRBV7-2
abundance: few
j_gene: TRBJ2-2
CDR3aa: CASRGLAANTGELFF
CDR3nt: TGTGCCAGCAGGGGACTAGCGGCGAACACCGGGGAGCTGTTTTTT

d_gene: NA
v_gene: TRBV7-8
abundance: NA
j_gene: TRBJ1-2
CDR3aa: CASSSQTERYGYTF
CDR3nt: TGTGCCAGCAGCTCCCAGACGGAGCGGTATGGCTACACCTTC

d_gene: NA
v_gene: TRBV6-1
abundance: many
j_gene: TRBJ1-2
CDR3aa: CASTTGANYGYTF
CDR3nt: TGTGCCAGCACAACTGGGGCTAACTATGGCTACACCTTC

d_gene: TRBD1
v_gene: TRBV6-5
abundance: many
j_gene: TRBJ1-1
CDR3aa: CASSYSAGTGNTEAFF
CDR3nt: TGTGCCAGCAGTTACTCAGCTGGGACAGGGAACACTGAAGCTTTCTTT

d_gene: NA
v_gene: TRBV29-1
abundance: NA
j_gene: TRBJ1-4
CDR3aa: CSVEGDIGEKLFF
CDR3nt: TGCAGCGTTGAAGGGGACATCGGGGAAAAACTGTTTTTT

d_gene: NA
v_gene: TRBV6-1
abundance: few
j_gene: TRBJ2-5
CDR3aa: CASTRGLGQTQYF
CDR3nt: TGTGCCAGCACAAGAGGACTGGGGCAGACCCAGTACTTC

d_gene: NA
v_gene: TRBV5-1
abundance: many
j_gene: TRBJ2-6
CDR3aa: CASSWNRAAGANVLTF
CDR3nt: TGCGCCAGCAGCTGGAACAGGGCCGCTGGGGCCAACGTCCTGACTTTC

d_gene: NA
v_gene: TRBV11-2
abundance: many
j_gene: TRBJ2-1
CDR3aa: CASSLRASSSYNEQFF
CDR3nt: TGTGCCAGCAGCTTGCGTGCGTCGAGCTCCTACAATGAGCAGTTCTTC

d_gene: TRBD2
v_gene: TRBV20-1
abundance: NA
j_gene: TRBJ2-2
CDR3aa: CSATTGTSRNTGELFF
CDR3nt: TGCAGTGCAACCACCGGGACTAGCAGGAACACCGGGGAGCTGTTTTTT

d_gene: NA
v_gene: TRBV4-2
abundance: NA
j_gene: TRBJ1-1
CDR3aa: CASSAVNTEAFF
CDR3nt: TGTGCCAGCAGCGCGGTCAACACTGAAGCTTTCTTT

d_gene: NA
v_gene: TRBV10-2
abundance: NA
j_gene: TRBJ1-5
CDR3aa: CASSDADGNQPQHF
CDR3nt: TGCGCCAGCAGTGATGCCGACGGGAATCAGCCCCAGCATTTT

d_gene: TRBD2
v_gene: TRBV7-2
abundance: NA
j_gene: TRBJ2-7
CDR3aa: CASSPVLAGVEQYF
CDR3nt: TGTGCCAGCAGCCCAGTTCTAGCGGGAGTCGAGCAGTACTTC

d_gene: TRBD1
v_gene: TRBV19
abundance: many
j_gene: TRBJ1-1
CDR3aa: CASSIFGQGVGTEAFF
CDR3nt: TGTGCCAGTAGTATCTTCGGACAGGGTGTAGGCACTGAAGCTTTCTTT

d_gene: NA
v_gene: TRBV7-2
abundance: NA
j_gene: TRBJ2-3
CDR3aa: CASSAAGSTDTQYF
CDR3nt: TGTGCCAGCAGCGCGGCGGGGAGTACAGATACGCAGTATTTT

d_gene: NA
v_gene: TRBV28
abundance: few
j_gene: TRBJ2-7
CDR3aa: CASSPPEGYEQYF
CDR3nt: TGTGCCAGCAGTCCCCCTGAGGGGTACGAGCAGTACTTC

d_gene: NA
v_gene: TRBV21-1
abundance: few
j_gene: TRBJ2-3
CDR3aa: CAAKDRTDTQYF
CDR3nt: TGTGCCGCAAAGGACCGGACAGATACGCAGTATTTT

d_gene: NA
v_gene: TRBV12-3/TRBV12-4
abundance: NA
j_gene: TRBJ1-1
CDR3aa: CASSFGVGRGNTEAFF
CDR3nt: TGTGCCAGCAGTTTCGGCGTCGGCAGGGGTAACACTGAAGCTTTCTTT

d_gene: TRBD1
v_gene: TRBV11-2
abundance: NA
j_gene: TRBJ2-7
CDR3aa: CASSGRDRGSYEQYF
CDR3nt: TGTGCCAGCAGCGGCCGGGACAGGGGCTCCTACGAGCAGTACTTC

d_gene: NA
v_gene: TRBV3-1
abundance: few
j_gene: TRBJ2-7
CDR3aa: CASSHQTGGEQYF
CDR3nt: TGTGCCAGCAGCCATCAAACCGGGGGCGAGCAGTACTTC

d_gene: NA
v_gene: TRBV5-1
abundance: NA
j_gene: TRBJ2-7
CDR3aa: CASSLTDSYEQYF
CDR3nt: TGCGCCAGCAGCTTAACGGACTCCTACGAGCAGTACTTC